What follows are 14 T cell receptor beta chains derived from one specimen sequenced in a study of T-cell memory formation after mild COVID-19. Each CDR3 protein gets one entry after TCRdb re-called the 5' RACE reads with MiXCR. This table holds 300,000 to 400,000 distinct CDR3 sequences, about 13% found once. Material: PBMCs or a T cell subset sorted from them (not recorded which). These receptors originate from a young man who had mild COVID-19 (a few samples of this study predate the infection). Cell type and time point are not known.

This clonotype was counted many times. The rearrangement joins TRBV7-9 to TRBJ2-5; D is uncertain. The germline gives CDR1 SEHNR, CDR2 FQNEAQ (reference sequence). The CDR3 loop spans 13 amino acids. The ends were cut back, 3 bases at V and 4 bases at J, with 9 bases in the middle. CDR3 bases: TGTGCCAGCAGCTTGACGGGCCCAGAGACCCAGTACTTC. Amino acid sequence: CASSLTGPETQYF.

This clonotype was counted only a few times. The chain links TRBV19 to TRBJ1-5; D is uncertain. The CDR3 length is 19 residues. V lost 1 base to trimming and J lost 4 bases, with 23 bases between them. CDR1 is LNHDA, CDR2 SQIVND, per germline (reference sequence). For the CDR3, the DNA is TGTGCCAGTAGTATAGTCGCCGGTAATGGGATACCAACGAATCAGCCCCAGCATTTT. This translates into CASSIVAGNGIPTNQPQHF.

The chain has TRBV6-6 and TRBJ1-2; TRBD1 agrees at 7 bases. The V segment lost 6 bases and the J segment 8 bases; nucleotides outside the gene matches: 12. CDR1 is MNHNY and CDR2 is SVGAGI in the germline V gene (reference sequence). The CDR3 has 14 residues. The CDR3 spells CASSSGQVVQGYTF. For the CDR3, the DNA is TGTGCCAGCAGCAGCGGACAGGTGGTACAGGGCTACACCTTC.

This chain joins TRBV5-4 and TRBJ2-7, with unresolved D. Looked up from germline, CDR1 is SGHNT and CDR2 is YYREEE (reference sequence). The CDR3 is 12 amino acids. V lost 2 bases to trimming and J lost 4 bases, with 7 bases between them. CDR3 loop: CASSFDGYEQYF. For the CDR3, the DNA is TGTGCCAGCAGCTTTGACGGATACGAGCAGTACTTC. Complete variable domain (other parts from reference TRBV5-4 and TRBJ2-7): ETGVTQSPTHLIKTRGQQVTLRCSSQSGHNTVSWYQQALGQGPQFIFQYYREEENGRGNFPPRFSGLQFPNYSSELNVNALELDDSALYLCASSFDGYEQYFGPGTRLTVT.

This clonotype was counted many times. The genes are TRBV7-8 and TRBJ2-1; D is possibly TRBD2 (5 bases). CDR3 size: 15 residues. Germline V CDR1 and CDR2: SGHVS, FQNEAQ. The V end lost 5 bases, the J end lost 3 bases, and 14 bases lay between the germline ends. DNA for the CDR3: TGTGCCAGCAGCCCCCGTGCGGGCTTCTACAATGAGCAGTTCTTC. This gives the protein CASSPRAGFYNEQFF.

The V and J genes are TRBV6-5 and TRBJ2-1; TRBD1 agrees at 7 bases. V was pared by 9 bases and J by 0 bases, with 14 bases of the junction left unmatched. From germline, CDR1 is MNHEY and CDR2 SVGAGI. This CDR3 has 17 amino acids. The CDR3 DNA is TGTGCCAGTACTCCAGGGGGTATTTTGAGCTCCTACAATGAGCAGTTCTTC. It is translated as CASTPGGILSSYNEQFF.

The V and J genes are TRBV4-3 and TRBJ1-2, with D tentatively TRBD1 (5 bases). Germline-derived CDR1 and CDR2 are LGHNA and YSLEER. The V and J ends lost 0 bases and 3 bases respectively, with 14 bases between them. The CDR3 is made up of 16 amino acids. The CDR3: CASSQDLGDFDYGYTF. For the CDR3, the DNA is TGCGCCAGCAGCCAAGATCTGGGGGACTTTGACTATGGCTACACCTTC.

This clonotype was counted a few times. The chain uses TRBV7-3 and TRBJ2-1, with 7 bases that match TRBD2. This CDR3 has 21 residues. CDR1 SGHTA and CDR2 FQGTGA come from the germline V gene. Trimming at V came to 2 bases and at J to 4 bases, leaving 23 bases not matched to a gene. The CDR3 here is CASSLWTPRSVVAGAYNEQFF. CDR3 sequence (DNA): TGTGCCAGCAGCTTATGGACGCCGAGATCGGTCGTAGCGGGCGCGTACAATGAGCAGTTCTTC.

This clonotype was recorded a few times. V gene TRBV27 combines with J gene TRBJ2-7; 7 bases fit TRBD1. Germline assignment: CDR1 MNHEY and CDR2 SMNVEV (reference sequence). Losses at the gene ends were 4 bases for V and 6 bases for J; bases not matched to a gene: 6. The CDR3 extends over 13 amino acids. CDR3 bases: TGTGCCAGCAGTTCGGTAGGGGGCCTCGAGCAGTACGTC. Encoded protein: CASSSVGGLEQYV.

This clonotype was seen a handful of times. This chain links TRBV2 with TRBJ1-6, with D hard to call. Between the trimmed V and J ends, which lost 5 bases and 5 bases, there was a span of 10 bases. CDR3 size: 14 residues. CDR1 is SNHLY, CDR2 FYNNEI, per germline. CDR3 nucleotide sequence: TGTGCCAGCAGTCTGGACGGGGATAATTCACCCCTCCACTTT. Translated: CASSLDGDNSPLHF.

This clonotype has at least ten counts. The V gene is TRBV19, the J gene TRBJ1-1, with D unclear. Germline V lookup: CDR1 LNHDA, CDR2 SQIVND (reference sequence). Trimming stripped 9 bases from V and 1 base from J, with 12 bases between. The CDR3 totals 13 residues. DNA for the CDR3: TGTGCCAGCCGTATAATGGGGAACACTGAAGCTTTCTTT. It is translated as CASRIMGNTEAFF.

The chain recombines TRBV5-5 with TRBJ1-1; D remains unclear. V gave up 4 bases and J gave up 10 bases, with 20 bases separating them. The CDR3 has 14 residues. CDR1 and CDR2 from the germline V gene are SGHKS and YYEKEE (reference sequence). The CDR3 sequence is CASSPETRLNGAFF. The DNA for the CDR3 is TGTGCCAGCAGCCCGGAGACAAGACTCAATGGAGCTTTCTTT.

This clonotype was observed a handful of times. V usage is TRBV5-1 and J usage is TRBJ1-5; maybe TRBD1 (5 bases). Germline CDR1 SGHRS, CDR2 YFSETQ. V was trimmed by 0 bases and J by 0 bases, leaving 13 bases between them. The CDR3 covers 17 residues. The DNA for the CDR3 is TGCGCCAGCAGCTTGGGGGACGGGACCAGTAGCAATCAGCCCCAGCATTTT. Protein: CASSLGDGTSSNQPQHF.

The genes are TRBV2 and TRBJ2-1; 10 positions agree with TRBD1. The CDR3 is 15 amino acids. V was clipped by 4 bases and J by 6 bases; unmatched bases: 6. The germline CDR1 and CDR2 sequences are SNHLY and FYNNEI. The CDR3 DNA reads as TGTGCCAGCAGTGGGACAGGGGGATGGATCAATGAGCAGTTCTTC. Translated: CASSGTGGWINEQFF.